What follows describes a single T cell receptor (beta chain). The entry originates in a study of blood T cell repertoires in COVID-19. Study-level background: In each case, the material was cDNA or gDNA derived from T cells, B-cell-depleted T cells, or PBMCs.

Sequencing used immunoSEQ multiplex PCR; TCRdb keeps in-frame clones, though not all of them. The sample contains approximately 450,000 clones, 70% to 90% of which appear only once. V lost 3 bases to trimming and J lost 5 bases; unmatched junction nucleotides: 11. This CDR3 is built from 15 residues. From germline, CDR1 is SGDLS and CDR2 YYNGEE. This clonotype was obtained from a woman aged 18-30 years with acute COVID-19. This chain links TRBV9 with TRBJ2-7; 7 nucleotides agree with TRBD1. The sample was PBMCs or T cells enriched from blood (not recorded which). The CDR3 DNA is TGTGCCAGCAGCGAACTCGGGACAGAGGCCCACGAGCAGTACTTC. Residues: CASSELGTEAHEQYF.